The 20 T cell receptor beta chains below were found in one sample sequenced in a study of cytomegalovirus exposure and HLA in healthy donors. The PCR ran on 60 Vbeta and 13 Jbeta primers. Generated by immunoSEQ multiplex PCR, the TCRdb table keeps only in-frame clones and is missing some. The sample records fewer than 200,000 clones, 80% to 85% being singletons. What was sequenced was PBMCs. Receptor source: a man in his thirties or forties in good health and CMV-seronegative.

This clone was seen a few times. Here the CDR3 DNA reads TGTGCCAGCAGTTTATTTCCTAGCGGGAGCGCGGATGAGCAGTTCTTC. This gives the protein CASSLFPSGSADEQFF. The chain combines TRBV27 with TRBJ2-1; 10 bases line up with TRBD2. Germline assignment: CDR1 MNHEY and CDR2 SMNVEV (reference sequence). This CDR3 has 16 amino acids. J gave up 8 bases and V 1 base, and 8 bases lay outside the gene matches.

The chain links TRBV13 to TRBJ2-7; 8 nucleotides align to TRBD1. With V trimmed by 4 bases and J by 3 bases, 8 bases remained unmatched. The CDR3 is 15 residues long. Germline lookup yields CDR1 PRHDT and CDR2 FYEKMQ (reference sequence). The DNA for the CDR3 is TGTGCCAGCAGCTCCCCGAGACAGGGGCACTACGAGCAGTACTTC. As protein: CASSSPRQGHYEQYF.

The CDR3 sequence is CASSTLTGYGYTF. The CDR3 nucleotides are TGTGCCAGCAGCACCCTGACAGGGTATGGCTACACCTTC. The chain links TRBV7-2 to TRBJ1-2; 7 bases map to TRBD1. CDR3 length: 13 amino acids. The V gene end was trimmed by 5 bases and the J gene end by 5 bases; junction bases not matched to a gene: 5. Germline loops: CDR1 SGHTA, CDR2 FQGNSA.

This clone was counted between two and nine times. The CDR3, as DNA: TGTGCCAGCAGGAGGAACAGGGGAGTCACTGAAGCTTTCTTT. Translated: CASRRNRGVTEAFF. This rearrangement joins TRBV6-5 to TRBJ1-1; 7 nucleotides match TRBD1. The V segment lost 6 bases and the J segment 4 bases; nucleotides outside the gene matches: 8. CDR3 length: 14 residues. From germline, CDR1 is MNHEY and CDR2 SVGAGI.

This chain joins TRBV28 and TRBJ2-1, with a weak D call TRBD1 (6 bases). This CDR3 contains 14 residues. Germline V CDR1 and CDR2: MDHEN, SYDVKM. V was shortened by 6 bases and J by 5 bases, with 14 bases between the two germline ends. CDR3 sequence: CASSNRRGNNEQFF. The CDR3 DNA reads TGTGCCAGCAGCAACCGCAGGGGAAACAATGAGCAGTTCTTC.

The V and J genes are TRBV29-1 and TRBJ1-4, with 8 positions matching TRBD1. Germline CDR1 and CDR2: SQVTM and ANQGSEA. The CDR3 is made up of 15 amino acids. V lost 5 bases and J lost 5; bases outside the gene matches: 10. CDR3 protein: CSVYTKQGGNEKLFF. The CDR3, as DNA: TGCAGCGTTTATACCAAACAGGGGGGCAATGAAAAACTGTTTTTT. Looking up the rest from reference TRBV29-1 and TRBJ1-4 gives the full variable domain: SAVISQKPSRDICQRGTSLTIQCQVDSQVTMMFWYRQQPGQSLTLIATANQGSEATYESGFVIDKFPISRPNLTFSTLTVSNMSPEDSSIYLCSVYTKQGGNEKLFFGSGTQLSVL.

There are a few counts of this clone. The rearrangement links TRBV9 to TRBJ1-1, with a weak D call TRBD1 (5 bases). Germline CDR1 SGDLS, CDR2 YYNGEE. The V and J ends lost 0 bases and 4 bases respectively, with 10 bases between them. CDR3 size: 14 residues. This CDR3 reads CASSVGGAPTEAFF. The CDR3 DNA reads TGTGCCAGCAGCGTAGGTGGGGCTCCCACTGAAGCTTTCTTT. The variable domain in full, completed from reference TRBV9 and TRBJ1-1, reads DSGVTQTPKHLITATGQRVTLRCSPRSGDLSVYWYQQSLDQGLQFLIQYYNGEERAKGNILERFSAQQFPDLHSELNLSSLELGDSALYFCASSVGGAPTEAFFGQGTRLTVV.

The chain couples TRBV14 to TRBJ2-3; the D is unclear. The CDR3 consists of 15 residues. V was cut by 1 base and J by 1 base, with 9 bases left in between. Per germline, CDR1 SGHDN and CDR2 FVKESK. CDR3 residues: CASSQGGSGTDTQYF. CDR3 coding DNA: TGTGCCAGCAGCCAAGGTGGCAGTGGCACAGATACGCAGTATTTT.

The rearrangement links TRBV10-3 to TRBJ2-7; the D gene is possibly TRBD1 (5 bases). Germline CDR1 and CDR2: ENHRY and SYGVKD. V lost 2 bases and J lost 4, with 15 bases in between. The CDR3 has 15 amino acids. CDR3 DNA: TGTGCCATCAGTGAGGTCAGGGAAGGTGCGTACGAGCAGTACTTC. Residues: CAISEVREGAYEQYF.

The chain couples TRBV4-1 to TRBJ2-1, with 12 bases identical to TRBD2. Germline V gene lookup returns CDR1 MGHRA and CDR2 YSYEKL. V lost 0 bases, J lost 7 bases, and 7 bases stayed unmatched. This CDR3 spans 17 amino acids. The CDR3 nucleotides read TGCGCCAGCAGCCAAGAGGCCTCTAGCGGGGGGGCAAATGAGCAGTTCTTC. Translation: CASSQEASSGGANEQFF.

The genes are TRBV4-1 and TRBJ2-7; D perhaps matches TRBD2 (5 bases). The germline CDR1 and CDR2 sequences are MGHRA and YSYEKL. Trimming took 2 bases from V and 4 from J, leaving 12 bases between them. This CDR3 region has 14 residues. Here the CDR3 DNA reads TGCGCCAGCAGCCAAAGGCTTGACTATTACGAGCAGTACTTC. Residues: CASSQRLDYYEQYF.

The rearrangement uses TRBV7-8 and TRBJ2-4, with 7 bases that match TRBD1. Germline V gene sequence: CDR1 SGHVS, CDR2 FQNEAQ. After removal of 5 bases from V and 1 base from J, the junction contained 8 bases not matched to a gene. The CDR3 covers 16 residues. In DNA form, the CDR3 reads TGTGCCAGCAGCGCAAGGGGGCGGGCGGCCAAAAACATTCAGTACTTC. The encoded protein is CASSARGRAAKNIQYF.

The rearrangement links TRBV9 to TRBJ2-7; 8 positions match TRBD1. Germline CDR1 and CDR2: SGDLS and YYNGEE. V gave up 0 bases and J gave up 1 base; unmatched junction bases: 18. This CDR3 is built from 20 residues. CDR3: CASSVGLTGEPANPSYEQYF. In nucleotides, the CDR3 is TGTGCCAGCAGCGTAGGATTGACAGGGGAGCCCGCCAACCCGTCCTACGAGCAGTACTTC.

The genes are TRBV4-1 and TRBJ2-5, with D perhaps matching TRBD2 (5 bases). From germline, CDR1 is MGHRA and CDR2 YSYEKL. CDR3 size: 17 residues. V was trimmed by 2 bases and J by 2 bases, leaving 18 bases between them. The CDR3 loop reads CASSQWGSLGVQETQYF. In DNA, the CDR3 is TGCGCCAGCAGCCAATGGGGATCTTTGGGAGTTCAAGAGACCCAGTACTTC.

V and J are TRBV2 and TRBJ2-7, with D possibly TRBD1 on 6 matching bases. The germline V gene has CDR1 SNHLY and CDR2 FYNNEI. Deletions cut 6 bases from V and 4 bases from J, with 16 bases between. CDR3 length: 14 residues. CDR3 coding DNA: TGTGCCAGCAGATACCACAGGGAAGGTTACGAGCAGTACTTC. Its protein product is CASRYHREGYEQYF.

The chain couples TRBV6-5 to TRBJ1-5; no clear D. Trimming removed 5 bases from V and 3 bases from J, with 11 bases in between. The germline V gene encodes CDR1 MNHEY and CDR2 SVGAGI. CDR3 size: 14 residues. CDR3 amino acids: CASSPSQHNQPQHF. CDR3 sequence (DNA): TGTGCCAGCAGTCCTTCACAACACAATCAGCCCCAGCATTTT.

The chain is built from TRBV7-8 and TRBJ1-1; tentatively, D is TRBD1 (6 bases). V was shortened by 7 bases and J by 1 base, with 16 bases between the two germline ends. The CDR3 has 15 amino acids. The V gene's germline CDR1 is SGHVS and CDR2 FQNEAQ. The CDR3 bases are TGTGCCAGCACCCTACAGGGAGGGCCGAACACTGAAGCTTTCTTT. This codes for CASTLQGGPNTEAFF.

This clone appeared a few times. The V and J genes are TRBV10-3 and TRBJ1-1, with D possibly being TRBD1 (5 bases). V gave up 8 bases and J gave up 1 base, with 8 bases separating them. From germline, CDR1 is ENHRY and CDR2 SYGVKD. CDR3 length: 12 residues. CDR3 nucleotides: TGTGCCATCTCACAGGCGAACACTGAAGCTTTCTTT. It yields the protein CAISQANTEAFF.

The rearrangement uses TRBV6-6 and TRBJ1-1; D might be TRBD1 (6 bases). The V and J ends lost 11 bases and 2 bases respectively, with 18 bases between them. This CDR3 contains 14 residues. In germline, CDR1 is MNHNY, CDR2 SVGAGI (reference sequence). This CDR3 reads CAGSGGAQNTEAFF. CDR3 nucleotide sequence: TGTGCCGGTTCGGGGGGGGCCCAAAACACTGAAGCTTTCTTT.

This clone came up once. The chain is built from TRBV11-3 and TRBJ1-1, with TRBD1 as a possible D gene (6 bases). Germline V gives CDR1 SGHNT, CDR2 YENEEA. The CDR3 is made up of 14 amino acids. V was cut by 2 bases and J by 0 bases, with 7 bases left in between. The CDR3 sequence is CASSLTGMNTEAFF. The CDR3 DNA sequence: TGTGCCAGCAGCTTAACAGGGATGAACACTGAAGCTTTCTTT.